This TCR beta chain was documented in a study of Graves' ophthalmopathy and Graves' hyperthyroidism. The V and J ends lost 11 bases and 10 bases respectively, with 21 bases between them. CDR1 is SSHAT and CDR2 is FNYEAQ in the germline V gene (reference sequence). This CDR3 has 14 amino acids. RNA transcripts were the template, and TCR beta CDR3 regions were amplified from them. HTBI-primed RT-PCR formed the first round, and a multiplex PCR formed the second. One entry per CDR3 protein, called by TCRdb with MiXCR from the multiplex PCR reads. The sample has more than 1,000,000 distinct CDR3 sequences, about two fifths seen once; the top ten hold roughly 11%.

The chain has TRBV7-7 and TRBJ1-6; D is ambiguous. The source is an adult man with Graves' hyperthyroidism. Sequencing input: peripheral blood or thyroid tissue (not recorded which). The CDR3 spells CADTAGTLFSPLHF. In DNA, the CDR3 is TGTGCCGACACTGCCGGCACCCTCTTCTCACCCCTCCACTTT.